These T cell receptor beta chains were read from a single sample in a study of T cell repertoires in cytomegalovirus infection. TCRdb reprocessed the reads with MiXCR, giving one entry per CDR3 protein. The table lists 270,000 or so distinct CDR3 sequences, about a sixth of them singletons, with less than 60% in the top ten. The sample taken for sequencing was CD8+ T cells from PBMCs. These TCRs come from a human donor in good health (CMV status not recorded). Some clones in this sample may be carry-over from other donors' samples. Both conserved end residues are part of each CDR3. Each record gives: J gene, D gene, V gene, CDR3 protein. A D gene is named only where the DNA matches it firmly.

j_gene: TRBJ2-3; d_gene: -; v_gene: TRBV7-2; CDR3aa: CASSSYTDTQYF
j_gene: TRBJ2-7; d_gene: -; v_gene: TRBV2; CDR3aa: CASADSLVYEQYF
j_gene: TRBJ2-7; d_gene: TRBD1; v_gene: TRBV14; CDR3aa: CASSQGSAGGYSYEQYF
j_gene: TRBJ1-4; d_gene: -; v_gene: TRBV7-8; CDR3aa: CASSLALRVATNEKLFF
j_gene: TRBJ2-7; d_gene: TRBD1; v_gene: TRBV11-2; CDR3aa: CASSSTDRGTYEQYF
j_gene: TRBJ2-7; d_gene: -; v_gene: TRBV19; CDR3aa: CASSITGFFYEQYF
j_gene: TRBJ2-7; d_gene: TRBD1; v_gene: TRBV7-6; CDR3aa: CASSSSGTGEQYF
j_gene: TRBJ2-5; d_gene: TRBD1; v_gene: TRBV7-2; CDR3aa: CASSLAGQGASWYQETQYF
j_gene: TRBJ1-2; d_gene: -; v_gene: TRBV7-2; CDR3aa: CASSLDPGFYGYTF
j_gene: TRBJ2-6; d_gene: TRBD2; v_gene: TRBV7-6; CDR3aa: CASSLLTLTSGGSSGANVLTF
j_gene: TRBJ2-7; d_gene: -; v_gene: TRBV6-2/TRBV6-3; CDR3aa: CASSRTNYEQYF
j_gene: TRBJ2-5; d_gene: -; v_gene: TRBV7-6; CDR3aa: CASSRWGETQYF
j_gene: TRBJ2-3; d_gene: TRBD1; v_gene: TRBV2; CDR3aa: CASSETSQGAGTDTQYF
j_gene: TRBJ2-1; d_gene: -; v_gene: TRBV7-8; CDR3aa: CASSIGGSGSSYNEQFF
j_gene: TRBJ1-1; d_gene: -; v_gene: TRBV5-5; CDR3aa: CASSLRDQAFF
j_gene: TRBJ1-4; d_gene: -; v_gene: TRBV15; CDR3aa: CATSRAIQRVDNEKLFF
j_gene: TRBJ2-3; d_gene: -; v_gene: TRBV9; CDR3aa: CASGVDFDTQYF
j_gene: TRBJ2-5; d_gene: TRBD1; v_gene: TRBV7-9; CDR3aa: CASSSDRQGRETQYF
j_gene: TRBJ2-3; d_gene: TRBD2; v_gene: TRBV29-1; CDR3aa: CSVDDWTSGEISDTQYF
j_gene: TRBJ2-7; d_gene: -; v_gene: TRBV12-3/TRBV12-4; CDR3aa: CASRVGLYEQYF
j_gene: TRBJ2-2; d_gene: -; v_gene: TRBV7-6; CDR3aa: CASSLAFRTRNTGELFF
j_gene: TRBJ1-2; d_gene: -; v_gene: TRBV20-1; CDR3aa: CSASRTEQPNGYTF
j_gene: TRBJ2-5; d_gene: TRBD2; v_gene: TRBV4-3; CDR3aa: CASSRTGTTGETQYF
j_gene: TRBJ2-2; d_gene: TRBD2; v_gene: TRBV7-9; CDR3aa: CASSRGTSGVHTGELFF
j_gene: TRBJ1-2; d_gene: -; v_gene: TRBV27; CDR3aa: CASSPRDNYGYTF
j_gene: TRBJ2-3; d_gene: TRBD2; v_gene: TRBV28; CDR3aa: CASRLGTSDPDTQYF
j_gene: TRBJ2-7; d_gene: TRBD1; v_gene: TRBV29-1; CDR3aa: CSVRTGGSYEQYF